The source of this TCR beta chain is a study of blood T cell repertoires in COVID-19. Study information: COVID-19 samples, acute and convalescent, were from the United States, Italy and Spain.

This CDR3 spans 15 amino acids. Trimming cost V 1 base and J 0 bases, with 10 bases left between them. Germline V gives CDR1 GTSNPN, CDR2 SVGIG (reference sequence). In the original workflow: Quantification of nucleated cells was approximated via reference gene primer amplification. Some clones are missing from TCRdb's copy, which holds only in-frame ones; the method was immunoSEQ multiplex PCR. That table furnishes V, J and clone size, whereas the DNA furnished D and trimming. The sample holds 150,000 to 200,000 clones, approximately 87% seen once. A Seattle source enrolled patients during active infection and followed them longitudinally.

The chain couples TRBV30 to TRBJ1-3; possibly TRBD1 for D (5 bases). The sequence was obtained from a woman between 55 and 75 years old with COVID-19, enrolled during active disease. Sample: peripheral blood. CDR3 amino acids: CAWSADSDSGNTIYF. CDR3 coding DNA: TGTGCCTGGAGTGCTGACAGCGACTCTGGAAACACCATATATTTT.